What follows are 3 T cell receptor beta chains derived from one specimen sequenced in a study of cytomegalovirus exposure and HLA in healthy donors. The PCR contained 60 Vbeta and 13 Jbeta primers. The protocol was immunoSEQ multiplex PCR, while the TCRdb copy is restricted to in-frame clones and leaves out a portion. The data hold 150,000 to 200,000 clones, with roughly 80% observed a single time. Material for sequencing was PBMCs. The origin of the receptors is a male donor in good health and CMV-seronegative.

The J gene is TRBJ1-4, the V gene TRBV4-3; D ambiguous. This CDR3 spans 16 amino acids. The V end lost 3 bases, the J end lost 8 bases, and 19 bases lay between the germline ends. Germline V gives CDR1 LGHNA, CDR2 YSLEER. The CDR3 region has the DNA TGCGCCAGCAGCCATCCGGTCGGGGAAGTCGAGGAAAAACTGTTTTTT. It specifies CASSHPVGEVEEKLFF.

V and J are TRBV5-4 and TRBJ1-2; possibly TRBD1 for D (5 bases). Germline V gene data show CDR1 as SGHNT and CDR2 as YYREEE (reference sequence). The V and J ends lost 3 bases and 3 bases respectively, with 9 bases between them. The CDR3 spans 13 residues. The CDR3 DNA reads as TGTGCCAGCAGCTCCAGGGATGACTATGGCTACACCTTC. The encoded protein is CASSSRDDYGYTF.

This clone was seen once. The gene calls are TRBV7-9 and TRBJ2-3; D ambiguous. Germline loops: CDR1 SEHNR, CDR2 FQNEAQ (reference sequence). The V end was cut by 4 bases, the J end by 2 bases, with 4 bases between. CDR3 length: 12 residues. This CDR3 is CASSSHTDTQYF. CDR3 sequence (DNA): TGTGCCAGCAGCTCCCACACAGATACGCAGTATTTT.